This TCR beta chain is drawn from a study of T cells in Graves' hyperthyroidism and ophthalmopathy. Study observations and caveats: Among clonotypes expanded in thyroid above 0.001, most were also found in blood.

The CDR3 totals 18 residues. V was shortened by 6 bases and J by 0 bases, with 18 bases between the two germline ends. Amplified TCR beta CDR3 regions came from RNA transcripts. RT-PCR in the first round (using the HTBI primer set) targeted the TCR CDR3. TCRdb called the multiplex PCR reads again in MiXCR, with one record for every CDR3 protein. The sample lists 450,000 to 600,000 distinct CDR3 sequences, roughly 15% seen once, with 11% to 15% in the top ten. This clonotype has at least ten counts. Its antigen is still unknown. This receptor was identified in a woman between 40 and 55 years old with Graves' hyperthyroidism. Sample: blood. The gene calls are TRBV12-3 or TRBV12-4 and TRBJ2-6; D possibly corresponds to TRBD1 (5 bases). The CDR3: CASSPHQGINSGANVLTF. The DNA of the CDR3 is TGTGCCAGCAGCCCACATCAGGGTATCAACTCTGGGGCCAACGTCCTGACTTTC.